The TCR beta chain described here comes from a study of human T cells and chemical hapten exposure. TCRdb fed the RACE reads into MiXCR, producing one record per CDR3 protein. The sample carries a few hundred thousand distinct CDR3 sequences, under 6.5% recorded once. Time point: patch test 2, 6 weeks after DPC sensitization. Treatment noted: therapeutic diphenylcyclopropenone sensitization with weekly scalp DPC. The sequencing here drew on whole blood, taken in connection with sensitization to the hapten diphenylcyclopropenone (DPC). The receptor's source is a woman aged 18-29 years with alopecia areata. Some clones in this sample may be carry-over from other donors' samples.

In DNA form, the CDR3 reads TGCGCCAGCAGCCCGTCGCTCTCTGGAAACACCATATATTTT. Residues: CASSPSLSGNTIYF. The chain uses TRBV4-3 and TRBJ1-3; D is ambiguous. The CDR3 covers 14 residues. Per germline, CDR1 LGHNA and CDR2 YSLEER. The V end was cut by 4 bases, the J end by 0 bases, with 7 bases between.